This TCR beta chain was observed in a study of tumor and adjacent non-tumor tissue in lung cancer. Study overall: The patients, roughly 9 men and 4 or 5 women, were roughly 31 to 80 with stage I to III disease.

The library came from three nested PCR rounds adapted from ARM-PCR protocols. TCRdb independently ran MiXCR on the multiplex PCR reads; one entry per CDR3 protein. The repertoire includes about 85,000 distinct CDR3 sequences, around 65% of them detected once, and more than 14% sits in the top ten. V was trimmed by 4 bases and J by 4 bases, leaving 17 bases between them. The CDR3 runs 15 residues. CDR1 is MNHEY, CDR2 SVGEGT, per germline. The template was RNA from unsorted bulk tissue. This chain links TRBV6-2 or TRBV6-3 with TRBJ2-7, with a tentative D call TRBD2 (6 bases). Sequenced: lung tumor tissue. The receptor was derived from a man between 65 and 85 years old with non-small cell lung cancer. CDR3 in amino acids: CASSSAGFGGYEQYF. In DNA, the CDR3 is TGTGCCAGCAGTTCAGCCGGGTTCGGGGGTTACGAGCAGTACTTC.